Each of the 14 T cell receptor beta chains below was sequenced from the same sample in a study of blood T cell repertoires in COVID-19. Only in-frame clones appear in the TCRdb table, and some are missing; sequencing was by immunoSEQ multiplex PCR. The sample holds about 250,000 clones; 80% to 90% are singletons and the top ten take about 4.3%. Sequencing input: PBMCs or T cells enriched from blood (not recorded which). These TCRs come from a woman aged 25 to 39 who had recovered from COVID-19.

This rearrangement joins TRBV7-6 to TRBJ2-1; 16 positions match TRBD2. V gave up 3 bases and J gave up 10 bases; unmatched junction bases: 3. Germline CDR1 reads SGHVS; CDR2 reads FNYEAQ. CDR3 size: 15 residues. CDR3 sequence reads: CASSLGLAGGWEQFF. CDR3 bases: TGTGCCAGCAGCTTGGGACTAGCGGGAGGGTGGGAGCAGTTCTTC.

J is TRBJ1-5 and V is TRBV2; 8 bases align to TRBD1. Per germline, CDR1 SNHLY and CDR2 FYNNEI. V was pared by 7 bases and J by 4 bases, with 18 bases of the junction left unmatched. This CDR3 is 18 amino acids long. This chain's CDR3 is CASKMNVIRDRRNQPQHF. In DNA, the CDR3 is TGTGCCAGCAAAATGAATGTCATCCGGGACAGGAGGAATCAGCCCCAGCATTTT.

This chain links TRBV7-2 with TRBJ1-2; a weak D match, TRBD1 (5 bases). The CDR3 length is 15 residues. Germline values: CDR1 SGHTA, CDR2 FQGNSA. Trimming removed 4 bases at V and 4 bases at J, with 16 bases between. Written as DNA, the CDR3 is TGTGCCAGCAGCTCCTTGGGGGGAGTGCTCTATGGCTACACCTTC. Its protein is CASSSLGGVLYGYTF. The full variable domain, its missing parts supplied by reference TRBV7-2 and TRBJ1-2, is GAGVSQSPSNKVTEKGKDVELRCDPISGHTALYWYRQSLGQGLEFLIYFQGNSAPDKSGLPSDRFSAERTGGSVSTLTIQRTQQEDSAVYLCASSSLGGVLYGYTFGSGTRLTVV.

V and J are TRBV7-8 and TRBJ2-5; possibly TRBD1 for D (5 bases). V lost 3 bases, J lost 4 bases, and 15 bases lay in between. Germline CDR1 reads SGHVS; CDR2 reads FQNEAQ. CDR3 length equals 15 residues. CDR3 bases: TGTGCCAGCAGCTTCGGTCAGGGCCTGCTAGAGACCCAGTACTTC. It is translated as CASSFGQGLLETQYF.

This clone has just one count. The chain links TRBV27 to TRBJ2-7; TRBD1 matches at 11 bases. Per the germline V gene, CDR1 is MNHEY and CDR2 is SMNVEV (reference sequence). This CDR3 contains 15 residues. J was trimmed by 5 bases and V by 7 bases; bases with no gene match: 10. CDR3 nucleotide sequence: TGTGCCAGCATGACCATTGGGACAGGGGGACACGAGCAGTACTTC. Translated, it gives CASMTIGTGGHEQYF.

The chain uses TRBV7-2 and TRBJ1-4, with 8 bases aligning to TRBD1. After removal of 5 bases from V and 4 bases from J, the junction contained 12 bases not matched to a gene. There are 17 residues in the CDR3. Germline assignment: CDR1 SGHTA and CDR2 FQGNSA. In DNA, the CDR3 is TGTGCCAGCAGCGGTGACAGGGGAAGGCGGAATAATGAAAAACTGTTTTTT. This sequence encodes CASSGDRGRRNNEKLFF. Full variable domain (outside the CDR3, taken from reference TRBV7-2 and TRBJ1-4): GAGVSQSPSNKVTEKGKDVELRCDPISGHTALYWYRQSLGQGLEFLIYFQGNSAPDKSGLPSDRFSAERTGGSVSTLTIQRTQQEDSAVYLCASSGDRGRRNNEKLFFGSGTQLSVL.

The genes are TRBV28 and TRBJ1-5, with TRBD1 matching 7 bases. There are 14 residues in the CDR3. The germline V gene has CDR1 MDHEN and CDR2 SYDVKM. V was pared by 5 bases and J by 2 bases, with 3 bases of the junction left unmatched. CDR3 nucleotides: TGTGCCAGCAGTCTAACAGGGGGCAATCAGCCCCAGCATTTT. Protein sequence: CASSLTGGNQPQHF.

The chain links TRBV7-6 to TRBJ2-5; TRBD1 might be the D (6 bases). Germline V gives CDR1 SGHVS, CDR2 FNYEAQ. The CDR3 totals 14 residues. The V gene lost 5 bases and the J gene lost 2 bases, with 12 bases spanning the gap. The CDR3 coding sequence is TGTGCCAGCAGCGATATACAGGGACAAGAGACCCAGTACTTC. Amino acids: CASSDIQGQETQYF.

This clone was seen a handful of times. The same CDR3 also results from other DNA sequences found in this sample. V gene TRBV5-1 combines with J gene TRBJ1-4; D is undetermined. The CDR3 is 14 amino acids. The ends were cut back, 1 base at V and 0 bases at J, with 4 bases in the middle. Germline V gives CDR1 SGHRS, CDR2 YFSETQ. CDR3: CASSLLSTNEKLFF. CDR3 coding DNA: TGCGCCAGCAGCTTGCTCTCAACTAATGAAAAACTGTTTTTT.

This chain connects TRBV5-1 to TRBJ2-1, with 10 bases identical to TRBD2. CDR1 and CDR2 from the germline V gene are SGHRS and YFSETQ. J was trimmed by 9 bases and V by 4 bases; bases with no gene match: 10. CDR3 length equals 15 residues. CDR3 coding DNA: TGCGCCAGCAGCCCCCCTAGCGGGAGTTGGGGTGAGCAGTTCTTC. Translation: CASSPPSGSWGEQFF.

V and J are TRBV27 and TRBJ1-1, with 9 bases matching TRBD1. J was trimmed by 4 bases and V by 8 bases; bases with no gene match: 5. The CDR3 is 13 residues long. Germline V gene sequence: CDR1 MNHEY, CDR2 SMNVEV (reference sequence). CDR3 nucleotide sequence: TGTGCCAGCTTAGGGGGACAGGGCACTGAAGCTTTCTTT. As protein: CASLGGQGTEAFF.

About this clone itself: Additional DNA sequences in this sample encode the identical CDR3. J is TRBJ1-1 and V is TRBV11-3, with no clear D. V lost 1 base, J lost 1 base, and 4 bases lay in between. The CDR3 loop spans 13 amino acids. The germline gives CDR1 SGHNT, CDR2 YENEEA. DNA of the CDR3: TGTGCCAGCAGCTTAGGCAGGAACACTGAAGCTTTCTTT. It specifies CASSLGRNTEAFF.

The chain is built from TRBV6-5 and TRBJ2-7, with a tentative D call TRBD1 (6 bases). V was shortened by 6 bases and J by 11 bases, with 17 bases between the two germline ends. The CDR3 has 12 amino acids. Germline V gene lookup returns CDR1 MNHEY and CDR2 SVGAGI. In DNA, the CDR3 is TGTGCCAGCAGCCCCGGTCCGGGACATGAGTACTTC. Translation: CASSPGPGHEYF.

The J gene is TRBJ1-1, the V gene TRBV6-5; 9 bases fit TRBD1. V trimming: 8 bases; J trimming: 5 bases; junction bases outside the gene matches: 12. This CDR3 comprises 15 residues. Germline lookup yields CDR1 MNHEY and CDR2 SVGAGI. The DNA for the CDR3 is TGTGCCAGCTCCCTGAGCCGGACAGGGGTAACTGAAGCTTTCTTT. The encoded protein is CASSLSRTGVTEAFF.